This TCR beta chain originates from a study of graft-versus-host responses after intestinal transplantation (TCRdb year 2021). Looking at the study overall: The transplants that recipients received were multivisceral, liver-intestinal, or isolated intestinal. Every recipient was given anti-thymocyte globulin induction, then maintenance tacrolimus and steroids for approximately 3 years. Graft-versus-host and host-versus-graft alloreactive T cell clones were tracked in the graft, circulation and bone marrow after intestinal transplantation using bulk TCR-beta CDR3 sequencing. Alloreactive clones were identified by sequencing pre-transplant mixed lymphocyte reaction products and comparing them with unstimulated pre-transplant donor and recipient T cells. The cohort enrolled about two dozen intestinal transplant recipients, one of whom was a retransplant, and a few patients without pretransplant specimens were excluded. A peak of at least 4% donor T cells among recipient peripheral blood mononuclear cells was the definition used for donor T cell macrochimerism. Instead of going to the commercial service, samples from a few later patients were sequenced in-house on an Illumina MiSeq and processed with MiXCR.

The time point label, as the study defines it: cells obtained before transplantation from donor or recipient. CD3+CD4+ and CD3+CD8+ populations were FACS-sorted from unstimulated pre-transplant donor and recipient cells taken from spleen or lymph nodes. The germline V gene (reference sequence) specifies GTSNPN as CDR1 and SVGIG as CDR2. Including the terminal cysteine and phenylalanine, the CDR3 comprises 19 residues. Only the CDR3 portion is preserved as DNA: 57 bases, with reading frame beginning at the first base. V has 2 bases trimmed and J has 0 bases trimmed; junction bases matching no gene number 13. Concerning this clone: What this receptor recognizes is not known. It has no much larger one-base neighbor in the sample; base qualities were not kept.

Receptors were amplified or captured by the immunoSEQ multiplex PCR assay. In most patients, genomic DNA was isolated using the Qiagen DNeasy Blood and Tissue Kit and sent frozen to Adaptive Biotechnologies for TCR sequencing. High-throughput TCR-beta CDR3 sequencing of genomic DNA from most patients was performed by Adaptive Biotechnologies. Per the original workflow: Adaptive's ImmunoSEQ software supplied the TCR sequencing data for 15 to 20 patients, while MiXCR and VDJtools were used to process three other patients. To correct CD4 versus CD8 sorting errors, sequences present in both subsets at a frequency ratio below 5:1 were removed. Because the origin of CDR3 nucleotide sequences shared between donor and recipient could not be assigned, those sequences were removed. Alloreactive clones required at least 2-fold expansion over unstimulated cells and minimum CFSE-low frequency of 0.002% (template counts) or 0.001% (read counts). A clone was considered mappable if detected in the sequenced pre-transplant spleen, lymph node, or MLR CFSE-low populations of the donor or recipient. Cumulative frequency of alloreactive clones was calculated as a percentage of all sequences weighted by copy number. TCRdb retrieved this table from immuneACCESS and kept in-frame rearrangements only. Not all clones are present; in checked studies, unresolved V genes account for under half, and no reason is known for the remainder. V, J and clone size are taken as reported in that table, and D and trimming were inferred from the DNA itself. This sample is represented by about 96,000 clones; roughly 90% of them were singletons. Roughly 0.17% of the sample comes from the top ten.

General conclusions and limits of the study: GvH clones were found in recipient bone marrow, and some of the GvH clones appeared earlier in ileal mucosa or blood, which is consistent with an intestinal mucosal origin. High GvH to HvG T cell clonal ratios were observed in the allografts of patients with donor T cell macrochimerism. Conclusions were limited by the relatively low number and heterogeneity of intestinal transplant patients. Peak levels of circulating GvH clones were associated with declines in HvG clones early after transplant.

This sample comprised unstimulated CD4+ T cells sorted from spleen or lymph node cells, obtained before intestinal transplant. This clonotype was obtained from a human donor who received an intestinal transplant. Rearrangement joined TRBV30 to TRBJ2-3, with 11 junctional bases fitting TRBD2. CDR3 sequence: CAWSRVAGGEGASTDTQYF. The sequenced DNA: TGTGCCTGGAGTCGGGTAGCGGGAGGGGAGGGTGCAAGCACAGATACGCAGTATTTT.